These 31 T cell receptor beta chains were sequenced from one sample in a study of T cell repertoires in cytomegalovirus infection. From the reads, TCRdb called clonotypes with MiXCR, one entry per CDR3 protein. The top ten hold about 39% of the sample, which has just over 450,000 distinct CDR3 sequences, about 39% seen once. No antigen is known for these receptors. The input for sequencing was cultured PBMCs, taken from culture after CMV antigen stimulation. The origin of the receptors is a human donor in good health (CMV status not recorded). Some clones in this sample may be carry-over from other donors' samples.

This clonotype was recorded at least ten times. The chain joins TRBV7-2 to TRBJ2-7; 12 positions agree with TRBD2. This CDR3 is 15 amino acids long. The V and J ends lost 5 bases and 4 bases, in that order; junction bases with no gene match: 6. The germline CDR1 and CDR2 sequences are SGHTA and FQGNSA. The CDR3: CASSPPGTSGYEQYF. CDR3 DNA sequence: TGTGCCAGCAGCCCCCCCGGGACTAGCGGGTACGAGCAGTACTTC.

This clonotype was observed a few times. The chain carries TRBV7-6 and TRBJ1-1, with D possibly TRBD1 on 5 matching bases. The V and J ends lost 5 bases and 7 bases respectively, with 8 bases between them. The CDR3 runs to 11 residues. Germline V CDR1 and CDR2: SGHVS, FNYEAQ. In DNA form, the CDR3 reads TGTGCCAGCAGCCAGGGCGGTGAAGCTTTCTTT. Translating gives CASSQGGEAFF.

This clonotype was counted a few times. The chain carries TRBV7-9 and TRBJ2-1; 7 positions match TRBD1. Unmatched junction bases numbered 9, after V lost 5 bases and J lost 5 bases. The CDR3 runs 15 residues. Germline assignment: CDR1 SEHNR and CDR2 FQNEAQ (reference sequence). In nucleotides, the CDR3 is TGTGCCAGCAGCCTTCAGACAGGGAGCCACAATGAGCAGTTCTTC. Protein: CASSLQTGSHNEQFF.

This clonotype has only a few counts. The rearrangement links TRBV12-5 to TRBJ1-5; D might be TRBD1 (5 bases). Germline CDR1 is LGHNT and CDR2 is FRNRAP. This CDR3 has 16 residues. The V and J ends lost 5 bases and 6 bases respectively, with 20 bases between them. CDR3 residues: CASGPPRRGGVQPQHF. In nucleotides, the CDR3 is TGTGCTAGTGGTCCCCCGCGGAGGGGTGGTGTTCAGCCCCAGCATTTT.

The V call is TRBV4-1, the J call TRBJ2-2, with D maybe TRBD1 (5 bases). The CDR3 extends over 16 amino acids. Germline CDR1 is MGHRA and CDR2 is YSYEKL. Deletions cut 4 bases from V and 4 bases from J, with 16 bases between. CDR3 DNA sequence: TGCGCCAGCAGCCCGAAGTTAGGGGCGCGCACCGGGGAGCTGTTTTTT. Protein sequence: CASSPKLGARTGELFF.

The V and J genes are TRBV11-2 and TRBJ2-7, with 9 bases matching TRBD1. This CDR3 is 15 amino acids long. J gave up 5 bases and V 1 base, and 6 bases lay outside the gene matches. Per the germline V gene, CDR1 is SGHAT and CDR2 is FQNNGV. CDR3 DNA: TGTGCCAGCAGCTTAGGGGGGACAGGGATCAACGAGCAGTACTTC. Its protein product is CASSLGGTGINEQYF.

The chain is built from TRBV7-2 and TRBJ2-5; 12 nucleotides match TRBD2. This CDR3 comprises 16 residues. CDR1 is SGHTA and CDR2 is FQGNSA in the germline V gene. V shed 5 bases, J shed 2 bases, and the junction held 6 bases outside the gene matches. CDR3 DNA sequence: TGTGCCAGCAGCCCAAGACTAGCGGGGGCTCAAGAGACCCAGTACTTC. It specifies CASSPRLAGAQETQYF.

As DNA, the CDR3 is TGTGCCAGCAGCTTATTTGGCGTCGGCTACACCTTC. This translates into CASSLFGVGYTF. The V call is TRBV7-9, the J call TRBJ1-2; D call uncertain. V lost 2 bases and J lost 8, with 9 bases in between. Germline-derived CDR1 and CDR2 are SEHNR and FQNEAQ (reference sequence). The CDR3 loop spans 12 amino acids.

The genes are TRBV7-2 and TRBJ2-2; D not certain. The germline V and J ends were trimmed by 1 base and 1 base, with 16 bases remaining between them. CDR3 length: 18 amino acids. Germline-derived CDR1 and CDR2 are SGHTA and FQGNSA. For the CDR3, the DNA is TGTGCCAGCAGCTTAGGGGCCTTGGTAGCCTTGAACACCGGGGAGCTGTTTTTT. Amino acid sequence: CASSLGALVALNTGELFF.

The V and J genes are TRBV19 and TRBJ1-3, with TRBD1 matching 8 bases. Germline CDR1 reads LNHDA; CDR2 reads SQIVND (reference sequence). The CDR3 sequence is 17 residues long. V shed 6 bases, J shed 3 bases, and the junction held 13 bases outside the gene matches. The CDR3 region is CASSPHRAGGFGNTIYF. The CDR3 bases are TGTGCCAGTAGCCCTCATCGGGCAGGGGGCTTTGGAAACACCATATATTTT.

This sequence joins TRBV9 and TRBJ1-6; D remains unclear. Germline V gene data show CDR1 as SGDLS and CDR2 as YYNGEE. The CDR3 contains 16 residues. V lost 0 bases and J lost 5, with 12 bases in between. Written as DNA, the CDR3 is TGTGCCAGCAGCGTAGCTACAGTTGCTAATAATTCACCCCTCCACTTT. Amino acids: CASSVATVANNSPLHF.

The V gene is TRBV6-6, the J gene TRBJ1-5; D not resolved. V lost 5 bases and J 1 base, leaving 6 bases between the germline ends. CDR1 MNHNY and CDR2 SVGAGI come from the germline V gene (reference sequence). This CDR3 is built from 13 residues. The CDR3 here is CASSGQSNQPQHF. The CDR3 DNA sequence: TGTGCCAGCAGTGGGCAGAGCAATCAGCCCCAGCATTTT.

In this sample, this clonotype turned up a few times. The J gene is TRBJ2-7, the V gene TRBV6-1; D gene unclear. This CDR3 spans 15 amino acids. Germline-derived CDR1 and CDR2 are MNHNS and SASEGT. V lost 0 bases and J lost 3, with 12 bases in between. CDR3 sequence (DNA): TGTGCCAGCAGTGAAGCAGGGTGGCGGAACTACGAGCAGTACTTC. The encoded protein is CASSEAGWRNYEQYF.

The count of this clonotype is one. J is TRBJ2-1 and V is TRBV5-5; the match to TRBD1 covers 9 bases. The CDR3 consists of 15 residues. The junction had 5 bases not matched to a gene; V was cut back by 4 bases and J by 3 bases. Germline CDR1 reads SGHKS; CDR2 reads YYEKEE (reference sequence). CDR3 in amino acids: CASSGGDRVYNEQFF. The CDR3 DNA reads TGTGCCAGCAGCGGGGGGGACAGGGTCTACAATGAGCAGTTCTTC.

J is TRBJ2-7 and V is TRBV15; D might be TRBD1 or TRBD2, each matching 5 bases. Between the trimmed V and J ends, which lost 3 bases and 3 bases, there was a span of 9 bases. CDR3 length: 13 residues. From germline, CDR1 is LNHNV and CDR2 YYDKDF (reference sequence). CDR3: CATSRQGDYEQYF. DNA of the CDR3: TGTGCCACCAGCAGGCAGGGAGACTACGAGCAGTACTTC. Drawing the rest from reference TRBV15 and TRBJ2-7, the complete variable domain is DAMVIQNPRYQVTQFGKPVTLSCSQTLNHNVMYWYQQKSSQAPKLLFHYYDKDFNNEADTPDNFQSRRPNTSFCFLDIRSPGLGDTAMYLCATSRQGDYEQYFGPGTRLTVT.

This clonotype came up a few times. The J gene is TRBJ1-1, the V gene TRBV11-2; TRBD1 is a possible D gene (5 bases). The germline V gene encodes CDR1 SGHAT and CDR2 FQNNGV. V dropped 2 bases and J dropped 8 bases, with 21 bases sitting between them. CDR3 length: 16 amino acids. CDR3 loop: CASSLIGGAENEEAFF. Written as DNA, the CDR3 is TGTGCCAGCAGCTTAATAGGAGGGGCGGAGAATGAAGAAGCTTTCTTT.

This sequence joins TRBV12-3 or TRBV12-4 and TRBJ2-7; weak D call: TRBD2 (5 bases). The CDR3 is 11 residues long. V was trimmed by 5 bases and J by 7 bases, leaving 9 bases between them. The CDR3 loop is CASSKRTEQYF. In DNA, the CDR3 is TGTGCCAGCAGTAAGCGGACGGAGCAGTACTTC.

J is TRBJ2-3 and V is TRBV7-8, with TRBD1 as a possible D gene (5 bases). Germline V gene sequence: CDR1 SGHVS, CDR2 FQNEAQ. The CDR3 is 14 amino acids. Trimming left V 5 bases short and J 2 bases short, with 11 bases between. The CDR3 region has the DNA TGTGCCAGCAGCGTGACAGAAATCACAGATACGCAGTATTTT. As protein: CASSVTEITDTQYF.

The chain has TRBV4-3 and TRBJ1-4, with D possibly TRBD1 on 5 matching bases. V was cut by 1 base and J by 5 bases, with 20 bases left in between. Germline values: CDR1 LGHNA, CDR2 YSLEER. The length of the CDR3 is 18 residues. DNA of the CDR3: TGCGCCAGCAGCCAAGTGTCGAGAGTGATGGGGCGGAATGAAAAACTGTTTTTT. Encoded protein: CASSQVSRVMGRNEKLFF.

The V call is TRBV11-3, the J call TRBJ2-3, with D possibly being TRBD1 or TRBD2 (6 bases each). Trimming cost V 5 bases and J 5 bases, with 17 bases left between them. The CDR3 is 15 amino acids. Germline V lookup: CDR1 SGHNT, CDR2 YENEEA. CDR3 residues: CASSPGGPTRDTQYF. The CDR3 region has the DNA TGTGCCAGCAGCCCCGGGGGCCCCACCCGAGATACGCAGTATTTT.

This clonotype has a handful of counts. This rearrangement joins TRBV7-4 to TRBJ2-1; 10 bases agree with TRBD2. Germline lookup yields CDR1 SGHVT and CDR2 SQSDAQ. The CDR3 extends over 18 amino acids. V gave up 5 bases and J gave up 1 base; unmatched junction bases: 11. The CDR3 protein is CASSQLTRTSGSYNEQFF. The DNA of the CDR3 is TGTGCCAGCAGCCAACTCACTCGGACTAGCGGATCCTACAATGAGCAGTTCTTC.

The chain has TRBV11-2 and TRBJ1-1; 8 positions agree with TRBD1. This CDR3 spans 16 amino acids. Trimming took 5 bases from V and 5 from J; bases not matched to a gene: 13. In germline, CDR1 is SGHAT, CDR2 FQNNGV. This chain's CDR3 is CASSRRRGTGSTEAFF. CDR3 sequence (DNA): TGTGCCAGCAGCCGGCGGCGAGGGACAGGCTCTACTGAAGCTTTCTTT. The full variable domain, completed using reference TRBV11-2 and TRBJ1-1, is EAGVAQSPRYKIIEKRQSVAFWCNPISGHATLYWYQQILGQGPKLLIQFQNNGVVDDSQLPKDRFSAERLKGVDSTLKIQPAKLEDSAVYLCASSRRRGTGSTEAFFGQGTRLTVV.

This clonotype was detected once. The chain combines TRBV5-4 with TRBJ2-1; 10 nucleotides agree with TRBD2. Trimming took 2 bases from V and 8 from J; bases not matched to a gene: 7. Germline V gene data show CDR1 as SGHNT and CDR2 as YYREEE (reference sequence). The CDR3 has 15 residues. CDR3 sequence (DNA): TGTGCCAGCAGCTTTAGGCTAGCGGGAGCATATGAGCAGTTCTTC. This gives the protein CASSFRLAGAYEQFF.

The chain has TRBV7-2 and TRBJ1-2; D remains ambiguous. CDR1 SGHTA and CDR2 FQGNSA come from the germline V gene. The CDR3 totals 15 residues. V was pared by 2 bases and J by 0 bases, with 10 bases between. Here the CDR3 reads CASSLWREANYGYTF. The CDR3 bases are TGTGCCAGCAGCTTATGGAGGGAGGCTAACTATGGCTACACCTTC.

CDR3 loop: CASSYPGRHNEQFF. CDR3 sequence (DNA): TGCGCCAGCAGCTATCCGGGAAGACACAATGAGCAGTTCTTC. The chain couples TRBV4-1 to TRBJ2-1, with a possible D match to TRBD2 (5 bases). V was shortened by 5 bases and J by 5 bases, with 13 bases between the two germline ends. The CDR3 has 14 amino acids. Per the germline V gene, CDR1 is MGHRA and CDR2 is YSYEKL.

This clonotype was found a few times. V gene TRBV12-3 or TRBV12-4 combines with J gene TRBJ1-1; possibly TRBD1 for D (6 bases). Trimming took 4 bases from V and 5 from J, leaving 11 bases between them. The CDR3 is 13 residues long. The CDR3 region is CASSSGAGTEAFF. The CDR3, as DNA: TGTGCCAGCAGTTCAGGGGCCGGGACTGAAGCTTTCTTT.

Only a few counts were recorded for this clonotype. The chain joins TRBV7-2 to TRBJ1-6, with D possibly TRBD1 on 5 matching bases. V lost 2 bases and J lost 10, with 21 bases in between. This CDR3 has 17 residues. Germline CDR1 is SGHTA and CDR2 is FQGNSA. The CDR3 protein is CASSLTGSGSNVSPLHF. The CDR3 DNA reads TGTGCCAGCAGCTTAACGGGGTCAGGGAGTAACGTCTCACCCCTCCACTTT.

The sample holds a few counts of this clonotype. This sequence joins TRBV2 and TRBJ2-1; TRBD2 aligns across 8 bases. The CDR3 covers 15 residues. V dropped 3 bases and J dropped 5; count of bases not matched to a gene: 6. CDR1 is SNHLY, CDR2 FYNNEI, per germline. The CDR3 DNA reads TGTGCCAGCAGTGAGGCGGCGGGAGGACACAATGAGCAGTTCTTC. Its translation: CASSEAAGGHNEQFF.

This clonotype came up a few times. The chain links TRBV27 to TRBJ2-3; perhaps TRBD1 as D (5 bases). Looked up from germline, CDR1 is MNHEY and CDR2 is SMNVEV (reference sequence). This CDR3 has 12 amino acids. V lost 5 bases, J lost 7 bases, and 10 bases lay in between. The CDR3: CASSPWGNTQYF. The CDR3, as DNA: TGTGCCAGCAGTCCATGGGGCAATACGCAGTATTTT.

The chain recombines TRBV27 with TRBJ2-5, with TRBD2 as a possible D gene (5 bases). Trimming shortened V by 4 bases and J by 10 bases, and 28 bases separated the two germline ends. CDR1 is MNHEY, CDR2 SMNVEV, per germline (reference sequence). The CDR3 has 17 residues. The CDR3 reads CASSSPLVSGVRGIQYF. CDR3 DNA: TGTGCCAGCAGTTCCCCCCTCGTTTCGGGCGTCCGAGGGATCCAGTACTTC.

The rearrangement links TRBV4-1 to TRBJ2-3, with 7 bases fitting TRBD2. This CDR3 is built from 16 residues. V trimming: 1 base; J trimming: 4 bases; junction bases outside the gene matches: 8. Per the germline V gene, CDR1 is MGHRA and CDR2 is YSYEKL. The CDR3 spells CASSQGSRERADTQYF. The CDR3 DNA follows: TGCGCCAGCAGCCAAGGTTCGCGGGAGAGGGCAGATACGCAGTATTTT.